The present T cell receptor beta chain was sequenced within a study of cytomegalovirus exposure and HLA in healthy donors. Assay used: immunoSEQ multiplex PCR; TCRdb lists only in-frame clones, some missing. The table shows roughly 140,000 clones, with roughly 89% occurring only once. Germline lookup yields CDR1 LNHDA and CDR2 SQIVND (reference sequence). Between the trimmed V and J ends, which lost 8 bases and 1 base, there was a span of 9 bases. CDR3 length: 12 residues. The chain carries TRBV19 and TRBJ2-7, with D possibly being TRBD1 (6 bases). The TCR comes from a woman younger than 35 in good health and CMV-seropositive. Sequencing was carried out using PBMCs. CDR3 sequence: CASADSSYEQYF. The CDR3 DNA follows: TGTGCCAGTGCGGACAGTTCCTACGAGCAGTACTTC.